Each of the 2 T cell receptor beta chains below was sequenced from the same sample in a study of cytomegalovirus exposure and HLA in healthy donors (dated by TCRdb to 2017 to 2019). The library was obtained by the immunoSEQ multiplex PCR assay. TCRdb retrieved this table from immuneACCESS and kept in-frame rearrangements only. Not all clones are present; in checked studies, unresolved V genes account for under half, and no reason is known for the remainder. In this sample the table shows under 150,000 clones, just over 85% of which occur a single time. The ten largest clones represent around 8% of the sample. The sequenced sample was PBMCs. These receptors all come from a woman aged 18 to 35 in good health and CMV-seropositive.

The chain links TRBV2 to TRBJ1-2; D gene unclear. The CDR3 length is 13 residues. Per the germline V gene, CDR1 is SNHLY and CDR2 is FYNNEI. The germline V and J ends were trimmed by 3 bases and 8 bases, with 13 bases remaining between them. CDR3 sequence reads: CASSENPRLGYTF. The DNA for the CDR3 is TGTGCCAGCAGTGAGAACCCCAGACTGGGCTACACCTTC.

V and J are TRBV19 and TRBJ2-3; 10 bases are a match to TRBD2. Unmatched junction bases numbered 5, after V lost 5 bases and J lost 0 bases. Germline-derived CDR1 and CDR2 are LNHDA and SQIVND (reference sequence). CDR3 length: 16 residues. The CDR3 region is CASSGLLAGSTDTQYF. The CDR3, as DNA: TGTGCCAGTAGTGGCCTACTAGCGGGAAGCACAGATACGCAGTATTTT.